Presented here are 22 T cell receptor beta chains from one specimen sequenced in a study of post-analysis software for immune sequencing data. Findings and limits, study-wide: Patients used about 5 TRBV segments, including TRBV5-6, TRBV5-1 and TRBV20-1, more often than controls.

Prepared TCR beta cDNA libraries contained unique molecular identifiers. MiXCR, applied by TCRdb to the PCR reads, yields one record per CDR3 protein. This table holds 180,000 or so distinct CDR3 sequences, over 25% found once. Their antigens are not known. The sequencing sample was made of blood. Receptors originate from a girl aged 2-17 years with multiple sclerosis.

With regard to this clonotype: Since a much larger clone is just one base distant, this may be a read error. The V gene is TRBV11-2, the J gene TRBJ1-2, with a weak D call TRBD1 (5 bases). This CDR3 region has 14 residues. The germline V gene has CDR1 SGHAT and CDR2 FQNNGV. This CDR3 reads CAGSLKDRTLGYTF. In nucleotides, the CDR3 is TGTGCCGGCAGCTTAAAAGATCGGACACTGGGCTACACCTTC. The entire variable domain, with the rest obtained from reference TRBV11-2 and TRBJ1-2, is as follows: EAGVAQSPRYKIIEKRQSVAFWCNPISGHATLYWYQQILGQGPKLLIQFQNNGVVDDSQLPKDRFSAERLKGVDSTLKIQPAKLEDSAVYLCAGSLKDRTLGYTFGSGTRLTVV.

The rearrangement links TRBV6-4 to TRBJ2-3; 13 bases fit TRBD2. The J segment lost 5 bases and the V segment lost 10 bases, leaving 6 bases of the junction unmatched. This CDR3 spans 14 amino acids. Germline loops: CDR1 MRHNA, CDR2 SNTAGT. The CDR3 DNA reads as TGTGCCACCCGGACTAGCGGGAGTGGAGATACGCAGTATTTT. Translating it yields CATRTSGSGDTQYF.

The J gene is TRBJ2-5, the V gene TRBV5-1, with TRBD1 matching over 7 bases. The ends lost 5 bases at V and 2 bases at J; junction bases unmatched: 9. The CDR3 runs 15 residues. The germline V gene has CDR1 SGHRS and CDR2 YFSETQ. The CDR3 loop is CASRPTGQPQETQYF. For the CDR3, the DNA is TGCGCCAGCAGACCCACGGGACAGCCACAAGAGACCCAGTACTTC.

The chain employs TRBV5-1 and TRBJ1-2; perhaps TRBD1 as D (6 bases). Germline CDR1 and CDR2: SGHRS and YFSETQ. The CDR3 is 14 amino acids. V lost 2 bases to trimming and J lost 3 bases, with 11 bases between them. The CDR3 nucleotides read TGCGCCAGCAGCTTACAATCAGGGGACTATGGCTACACCTTC. This translates into CASSLQSGDYGYTF.

This clonotype has at least ten counts. V gene TRBV6-5 combines with J gene TRBJ2-7; possible D gene TRBD1, 7 bases. The CDR3 runs to 17 residues. The V end lost 2 bases, the J end lost 3 bases, and 20 bases lay between the germline ends. CDR1 and CDR2 from the germline V gene are MNHEY and SVGAGI. The DNA for the CDR3 is TGTGCCAGCAGTTACCAGGGGGGACCCCGACAGGTCTACGAGCAGTACTTC. Translation gives CASSYQGGPRQVYEQYF.

This chain links TRBV14 with TRBJ1-2; D gene unclear. V lost 1 base and J lost 4, with 7 bases in between. The CDR3 loop spans 13 amino acids. Germline V gene data show CDR1 as SGHDN and CDR2 as FVKESK. The CDR3 loop reads CASSQGQFYGYTF. In nucleotides, the CDR3 is TGTGCCAGCAGCCAAGGCCAGTTCTATGGCTACACCTTC.

This clonotype came up a few times. A clone one base away is much larger, so this may be a read error. The rearrangement uses TRBV29-1 and TRBJ2-7; TRBD2 aligns across 7 bases. This CDR3 has 14 amino acids. The germline V gene encodes CDR1 SQVTM and CDR2 ANQGSEA. V gave up 6 bases and J gave up 3 bases; unmatched junction bases: 11. The CDR3 here is CSVVGLRGVYEQYF. CDR3 coding DNA: TGCAGCGTCGTGGGCCTCCGGGGGGTCTACGAGCAGTACTTC.

This chain uses TRBV29-1 with TRBJ2-7; 8 bases match TRBD2. V shed 7 bases, J shed 6 bases, and the junction held 11 bases outside the gene matches. CDR3 length: 13 residues. CDR1 is SQVTM, CDR2 ANQGSEA, per germline. The CDR3 reads CSGGAGVSGEQYF. The CDR3 DNA is TGCAGCGGAGGAGCGGGAGTGAGCGGCGAGCAGTACTTC.

Ten or more counts support this clonotype. The V gene is TRBV6-1, the J gene TRBJ2-7; the D gene is possibly TRBD1 (7 bases). CDR1 and CDR2 (germline): MNHNS, SASEGT. V lost 7 bases to trimming and J lost 3 bases, with 16 bases between them. The CDR3 has 14 residues. CDR3 bases: TGTGCCAGCACCTGGACAGGAGGGGTCTACGAGCAGTACTTC. Translated, it gives CASTWTGGVYEQYF.

The chain couples TRBV7-9 to TRBJ2-5; tentative D call: TRBD1 (6 bases). The CDR3 is 15 amino acids. CDR1 is SEHNR and CDR2 is FQNEAQ in the germline V gene (reference sequence). Between the trimmed V and J ends, which lost 11 bases and 4 bases, there was a span of 23 bases. Here the CDR3 reads CAGTEGDISAETQYF. The CDR3 DNA reads TGTGCCGGCACCGAGGGGGACATATCGGCAGAGACCCAGTACTTC.

On this clonotype itself: This may be a read error, as it is one base from a much larger clone. V gene TRBV11-2 combines with J gene TRBJ2-7; 7 bases are shared with TRBD1. CDR1 and CDR2 from the germline V gene are SGHAT and FQNNGV. This CDR3 has 15 residues. The CDR3 nucleotides are TGTACCAGCAGCTTCCGGGATGACAGGGTTTACGAGCAGTACTTC. Its translation is CTSSFRDDRVYEQYF.

This clonotype appeared a few times. The chain uses TRBV20-1 and TRBJ1-2, with 10 nucleotides matching TRBD1. The J segment lost 4 bases and the V segment lost 6 bases, leaving 11 bases of the junction unmatched. The CDR3 sequence is 15 residues long. The germline CDR1 and CDR2 sequences are DFQATT and SNEGSKA (reference sequence). The CDR3 here is CSARQGALNIYGYTF. In DNA form, the CDR3 reads TGCAGTGCAAGACAGGGGGCGCTTAATATCTATGGCTACACCTTC.

Many counts were recorded for this clonotype. The rearrangement links TRBV29-1 to TRBJ2-1, with 8 bases fitting TRBD2. From germline, CDR1 is SQVTM and CDR2 ANQGSEA. V trimming: 0 bases; J trimming: 2 bases; junction bases outside the gene matches: 3. The CDR3 contains 15 residues. The chain's CDR3 is CSVEELAVTYNEQFF. The CDR3 nucleotides are TGCAGCGTTGAAGAACTAGCGGTAACCTACAATGAGCAGTTCTTC.

This clonotype was counted many times. The chain combines TRBV5-1 with TRBJ1-4, with D hard to call. The germline gives CDR1 SGHRS, CDR2 YFSETQ. The CDR3 is made up of 15 amino acids. The ends were cut back, 3 bases at V and 8 bases at J, with 17 bases in the middle. The DNA for the CDR3 is TGCGCCAGCAGCTCCTCAGGACCGATTTACGAAAAACTGTTTTTT. This encodes CASSSSGPIYEKLFF. The full variable domain, its missing parts supplied by reference TRBV5-1 and TRBJ1-4, is KAGVTQTPRYLIKTRGQQVTLSCSPISGHRSVSWYQQTPGQGLQFLFEYFSETQRNKGNFPGRFSGRQFSNSRSEMNVSTLELGDSALYLCASSSSGPIYEKLFFGSGTQLSVL.

In this sample, this clonotype turned up a few times. This sequence joins TRBV27 and TRBJ1-5; D ambiguous. Between the trimmed V and J ends, which lost 6 bases and 6 bases, there was a span of 15 bases. The CDR3 consists of 14 residues. Germline loops: CDR1 MNHEY, CDR2 SMNVEV (reference sequence). The CDR3 protein is CASREMGLGQPQHF. CDR3 DNA: TGTGCCAGCAGGGAGATGGGGTTGGGTCAGCCCCAGCATTTT.

This chain joins TRBV7-2 and TRBJ2-4; D is unclear. The J call may be mistaken, given a closer DNA end match to TRBJ2-5. Germline V lookup: CDR1 SGHTA, CDR2 FQGNSA. The CDR3 covers 15 residues. The CDR3 region is CASSLEGRFQETQYF. DNA of the CDR3: TGTGCCAGCAGCTTAGAGGGCAGGTTCCAAGAGACCCAGTACTTC.

In its sample, this clonotype was seen many times. This rearrangement joins TRBV7-9 to TRBJ2-7; D tentatively fits TRBD1 or TRBD2 (5 bases each). The CDR3 length is 15 residues. Germline V lookup: CDR1 SEHNR, CDR2 FQNEAQ (reference sequence). V dropped 4 bases and J dropped 0 bases, with 13 bases sitting between them. The CDR3 loop is CASSSRVGASYEQYF. The CDR3 nucleotides read TGTGCCAGCAGCTCCAGGGTCGGGGCCTCCTACGAGCAGTACTTC.

Turning to this clonotype: A much larger clone sits a single nucleotide away, making a read error possible. The chain couples TRBV20-1 to TRBJ2-4; no definite D call. The assigned J gene may be wrong: the sequence end matches TRBJ2-7 better. This CDR3 comprises 11 residues. Germline assignment: CDR1 DFQATT and CDR2 SNEGSKA (reference sequence). The CDR3 here is CSAGPYYEQYF. In DNA, the CDR3 is TGCAGTGCTGGACCGTACTACGAGCAGTACTTC.

CDR3 in amino acids: CASSQDAGGRVNTEAFF. The DNA for the CDR3 is TGCGCCAGCAGCCAAGATGCGGGGGGCAGGGTTAACACTGAAGCTTTCTTT. This chain connects TRBV4-1 to TRBJ1-1; a weak D match, TRBD1 (6 bases). The CDR3 sequence is 17 residues long. Germline V gives CDR1 MGHRA, CDR2 YSYEKL. The V end was cut by 0 bases, the J end by 2 bases, with 16 bases between.

This clonotype was found many times. V usage is TRBV10-3 and J usage is TRBJ2-7; D is ambiguous. Trimming left V 11 bases short and J 4 bases short, with 6 bases between. Germline CDR1 ENHRY, CDR2 SYGVKD. CDR3 length: 9 amino acids. The CDR3 sequence is CAVGYEQYF. CDR3 in DNA: TGTGCCGTCGGATACGAGCAGTACTTC.

Details on this clonotype: A read error is possible here, since a much larger clone lies one base away. V gene TRBV29-1 combines with J gene TRBJ1-1; D is ambiguous. The CDR3 consists of 13 residues. The germline gives CDR1 SQVTM, CDR2 ANQGSEA. The CDR3 region has the DNA TGCAGCGTACCGGCGGGAATGAACACTGAAACTTTCTTT. Translation: CSVPAGMNTETFF. The whole variable domain, filled in from reference TRBV29-1 and TRBJ1-1, reads SAVISQKPSRDICQRGTSLTIQCQVDSQVTMMFWYRQQPGQSLTLIATANQGSEATYESGFVIDKFPISRPNLTFSTLTVSNMSPEDSSIYLCSVPAGMNTETFFGQGTRLTVV.

This clonotype was picked up a small number of times. V gene TRBV28 combines with J gene TRBJ2-5; 11 bases map to TRBD1. The length of the CDR3 is 15 residues. Germline V lookup: CDR1 MDHEN, CDR2 SYDVKM. The J segment lost 11 bases and the V segment lost 6 bases, leaving 14 bases of the junction unmatched. The CDR3 coding sequence is TGTGCCAGCAGCCCACCTTCCCTGGGACAGGGGGAGCAGTACTTC. Translation: CASSPPSLGQGEQYF.